This TCR beta chain is from a study of blood T cell repertoires in COVID-19. This clone was observed a single time. In the source study's methods: Amplified reference gene primers provided the basis for estimating nucleated cell counts. Profiled with immunoSEQ multiplex PCR; TCRdb holds only in-frame clones, not every one. Clone size and the V and J calls come from that table; the DNA yielded D and trimming. The sample has under 200,000 clones, roughly 83% seen once. Trimming removed 1 base from V and 8 bases from J; junction bases left unmatched: 9. CDR3 length equals 15 residues. The germline V gene has CDR1 MGHDK and CDR2 SYGVNS. This study enrolled people aged roughly 18 to 89 from roughly 24 US geographic areas.

The clonotype comes from a woman aged 55-69 years who had recovered from COVID-19. The rearrangement joins TRBV25-1 to TRBJ2-7, with TRBD1 matching over 9 bases. Sequenced material: PBMCs or T cells enriched from blood (not recorded which). The CDR3 DNA is TGTGCCAGCAGTGAATCCGGGACAGGGTCTTTACAGCAGTACTTC. This codes for CASSESGTGSLQQYF.